The source of this TCR beta chain is a study of beta chain features in type 1 diabetes. Study results and caveats: Individuals with type 1 diabetes displayed fewer insertions and more deletions at VDJ junctions. Moderate yet significant TCRB CDR3 shortening was seen in Type 1 diabetes patients in all four CD4+ subsets.

Comment on this clone: As yet, its antigen is unknown.

V gave up 6 bases and J gave up 1 base; unmatched junction bases: 9. The germline V gene encodes CDR1 KGHSH and CDR2 LQKENI. The CDR3 totals 15 residues. The sequenced template was cDNA made from the entire isolated RNA. Read counts averaged about 3.57 million for samples of naive, central memory and regulatory T cells. Clones were read by immunoSEQ multiplex PCR, and TCRdb kept only the in-frame ones, dropping some. Of some 700,000 clones in the sample, over 10% were seen once. Sequenced sample: naive CD4+ T cells from blood. The chain is built from TRBV18 and TRBJ2-7; 7 nucleotides align to TRBD1. The TCR comes from a man aged 18-30 years with type 1 diabetes. The CDR3 sequence is CASSPTGTASYEQYF. The CDR3 DNA follows: TGTGCCAGCTCTCCAACCGGGACAGCTTCCTACGAGCAGTACTTC.